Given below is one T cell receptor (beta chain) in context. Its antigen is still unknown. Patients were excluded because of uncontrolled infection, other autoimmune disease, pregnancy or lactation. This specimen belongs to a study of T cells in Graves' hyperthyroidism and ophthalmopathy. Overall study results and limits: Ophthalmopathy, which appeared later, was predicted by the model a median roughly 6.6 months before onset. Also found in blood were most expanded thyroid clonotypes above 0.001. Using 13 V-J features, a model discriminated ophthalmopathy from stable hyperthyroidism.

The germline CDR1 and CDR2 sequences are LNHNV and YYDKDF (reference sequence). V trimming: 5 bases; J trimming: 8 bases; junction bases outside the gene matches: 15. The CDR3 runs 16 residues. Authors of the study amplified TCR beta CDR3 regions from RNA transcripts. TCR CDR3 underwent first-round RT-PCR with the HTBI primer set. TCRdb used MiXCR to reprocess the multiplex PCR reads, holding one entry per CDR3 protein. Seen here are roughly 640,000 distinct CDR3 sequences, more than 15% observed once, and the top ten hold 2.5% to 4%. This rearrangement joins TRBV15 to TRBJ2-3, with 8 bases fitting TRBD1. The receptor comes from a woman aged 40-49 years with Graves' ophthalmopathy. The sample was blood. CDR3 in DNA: TGTGCCACCAGCCCCCGCCGGACAGGGCCAAAGGGTACGCAGTATTTT. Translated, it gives CATSPRRTGPKGTQYF.